This passage covers 17 T cell receptor beta chains from one sample sequenced in a study of cytomegalovirus exposure and HLA in healthy donors. The assay was immunoSEQ multiplex PCR, and TCRdb's table has in-frame clones only and misses some. The sample yields 59,000 or so clones, roughly nine tenths seen once. Sequenced: PBMCs. These receptors were obtained from a young woman in good health and CMV-seronegative.

This clone was counted a few times. The chain recombines TRBV7-3 with TRBJ1-1; possibly TRBD1 for D (5 bases). Per germline, CDR1 SGHTA and CDR2 FQGTGA. V was shortened by 2 bases and J by 1 base, with 11 bases between the two germline ends. The CDR3 is 15 amino acids. CDR3 nucleotide sequence: TGTGCCAGCAGCTTATCAGGGCTTGGGAACACTGAAGCTTTCTTT. This gives the protein CASSLSGLGNTEAFF. Full variable domain (remainder filled in from reference TRBV7-3 and TRBJ1-1): GAGVSQTPSNKVTEKGKYVELRCDPISGHTALYWYRQSLGQGPEFLIYFQGTGAADDSGLPNDRFFAVRPEGSVSTLKIQRTERGDSAVYLCASSLSGLGNTEAFFGQGTRLTVV.

This clone was picked up one time. The chain employs TRBV11-2 and TRBJ2-7; 8 bases align to TRBD1. This CDR3 spans 12 amino acids. Losses at the gene ends were 1 base for V and 7 bases for J; bases not matched to a gene: 0. Looked up from germline, CDR1 is SGHAT and CDR2 is FQNNGV. In nucleotides, the CDR3 is TGTGCCAGCAGCTTAGGGGACAGGGAGCAGTACTTC. It translates to CASSLGDREQYF.

This chain joins TRBV6-1 and TRBJ2-5; TRBD1 agrees at 7 bases. V lost 1 base, J lost 6 bases, and 2 bases stayed unmatched. This CDR3 has 13 amino acids. Germline V CDR1 and CDR2: MNHNS, SASEGT. The CDR3 region is CASSEGQGQTQYF. DNA of the CDR3: TGTGCCAGCAGTGAAGGACAGGGACAGACCCAGTACTTC.

V is TRBV9 and J is TRBJ2-3, with D maybe TRBD1 (5 bases). Trimming pared 0 bases from V and 2 bases from J, leaving 10 bases between. Germline V gene data show CDR1 as SGDLS and CDR2 as YYNGEE. The CDR3 covers 15 residues. The CDR3 DNA reads TGTGCCAGCAGCGTAGGTGACAGCTACACAGATACGCAGTATTTT. Amino acid sequence: CASSVGDSYTDTQYF.

This chain joins TRBV6-9 and TRBJ1-5; D remains unclear. Trimming cost V 7 bases and J 6 bases, with 7 bases left between them. Germline loops: CDR1 MNHGY, CDR2 SVAAGI. This CDR3 is built from 11 residues. CDR3 in DNA: TGTGCCAGCAATCCGGGTCAGCCCCAGCATTTT. Protein product: CASNPGQPQHF.

In nucleotides, the CDR3 is TGCGCCAGCAGCCAAGCCGGGACAGGGGACCACTACGAGCAGTACTTC. Residues: CASSQAGTGDHYEQYF. This sequence joins TRBV4-1 and TRBJ2-7; TRBD1 agrees at 10 bases. Germline V gene lookup returns CDR1 MGHRA and CDR2 YSYEKL. The CDR3 covers 16 residues. J lost 3 bases, V lost 1 base, and 6 bases had no gene match.

This sequence joins TRBV19 and TRBJ1-4; 7 positions agree with TRBD1. The CDR3 length is 14 residues. Germline values: CDR1 LNHDA, CDR2 SQIVND (reference sequence). The V segment lost 6 bases and the J segment 0 bases; nucleotides outside the gene matches: 1. The CDR3 nucleotides read TGTGCCAGTAGCGGGACAGCAACTAATGAAAAACTGTTTTTT. It yields the protein CASSGTATNEKLFF. The variable domain in full, with the rest retrieved from reference TRBV19 and TRBJ1-4, is DGGITQSPKYLFRKEGQNVTLSCEQNLNHDAMYWYRQDPGQGLRLIYYSQIVNDFQKGDIAEGYSVSREKKESFPLTVTSAQKNPTAFYLCASSGTATNEKLFFGSGTQLSVL.

V gene TRBV5-6 combines with J gene TRBJ2-5; TRBD2 matches at 9 bases. CDR3 size: 17 residues. Germline CDR1 is SGHDT and CDR2 is YYEEEE. Unmatched junction bases numbered 10, after V lost 4 bases and J lost 0 bases. The CDR3 DNA reads TGTGCCAGCAGCCTATCTGAGGTAGCGGGGGACCAAGAGACCCAGTACTTC. It is translated as CASSLSEVAGDQETQYF.

This clone was found once. J is TRBJ2-5 and V is TRBV28; a weak D match, TRBD1 (5 bases). Matching the DNA end better, TRBJ2-7 makes the J call doubtful. The length of the CDR3 is 13 residues. Germline CDR1 MDHEN, CDR2 SYDVKM. CDR3 nucleotides: TGTGCCAGTAGCCGACAGCTACTCTACGAGCAGTACTTC. Translated: CASSRQLLYEQYF.

This clone is a singleton in its sample. This chain joins TRBV5-5 and TRBJ2-1; D not resolved. V was trimmed by 1 base and J by 3 bases, leaving 11 bases between them. The CDR3 is made up of 15 amino acids. Looked up from germline, CDR1 is SGHKS and CDR2 is YYEKEE (reference sequence). The CDR3 here is CASSLPRSGYNEQFF. The CDR3 nucleotides are TGTGCCAGCAGCTTGCCCAGGTCCGGCTACAATGAGCAGTTCTTC. The whole variable domain, remainder taken from reference TRBV5-5 and TRBJ2-1, is DAGVTQSPTHLIKTRGQQVTLRCSPISGHKSVSWYQQVLGQGPQFIFQYYEKEERGRGNFPDRFSARQFPNYSSELNVNALLLGDSALYLCASSLPRSGYNEQFFGPGTRLTVL.

The chain combines TRBV30 with TRBJ1-5; a possible D gene is TRBD1 (5 bases). CDR3 size: 16 residues. Germline V gene lookup returns CDR1 GTSNPN and CDR2 SVGIG (reference sequence). Between the trimmed V and J ends, which lost 1 base and 3 bases, there was a span of 16 bases. The CDR3 sequence: CAWSGGAGGYNQPQHF. The CDR3 nucleotides read TGTGCCTGGAGTGGTGGGGCGGGGGGTTACAATCAGCCCCAGCATTTT.

The chain combines TRBV19 with TRBJ2-2; 7 nucleotides line up with TRBD1. The germline V gene has CDR1 LNHDA and CDR2 SQIVND (reference sequence). J gave up 3 bases and V 6 bases, and 10 bases lay outside the gene matches. The CDR3 is 16 residues long. The CDR3 coding sequence is TGTGCCAGTAGCCCCCGACAGGGCCGCGACACCGGGGAGCTGTTTTTT. This codes for CASSPRQGRDTGELFF.

V usage is TRBV2 and J usage is TRBJ2-1; D not resolved. The CDR3 sequence is 11 residues long. Germline V CDR1 and CDR2: SNHLY, FYNNEI. Trimming left V 2 bases short and J 9 bases short, with 5 bases between. In DNA, the CDR3 is TGTGCCAGCAGTGAACCGGGTGAGCAGTTCTTC. As protein: CASSEPGEQFF.

The chain uses TRBV5-6 and TRBJ2-3, with TRBD2 matching 11 bases. The CDR3 is made up of 15 amino acids. Germline values: CDR1 SGHDT, CDR2 YYEEEE. J lost 5 bases, V lost 1 base, and 3 bases had no gene match. The CDR3 loop is CASSLSSGRRDTQYF. The CDR3 DNA sequence: TGTGCCAGCAGCTTGTCTAGCGGGAGGAGAGATACGCAGTATTTT. The whole variable domain, filled in from reference TRBV5-6 and TRBJ2-3, reads DAGVTQSPTHLIKTRGQQVTLRCSPKSGHDTVSWYQQALGQGPQFIFQYYEEEERQRGNFPDRFSGHQFPNYSSELNVNALLLGDSALYLCASSLSSGRRDTQYFGPGTRLTVL.

This clone appeared a few times. The CDR3 nucleotides read TGTGCCAGCAGTTTCTTTGACCTAGCGGGAGGTCCCGGGGAGCTGTTTTTT. It specifies CASSFFDLAGGPGELFF. The chain combines TRBV28 with TRBJ2-2; 11 positions match TRBD2. Germline CDR1 is MDHEN and CDR2 is SYDVKM. V was clipped by 3 bases and J by 6 bases; unmatched bases: 9. The CDR3 contains 17 residues. Supplemented by reference TRBV28 and TRBJ2-2, the full variable domain reads DVKVTQSSRYLVKRTGEKVFLECVQDMDHENMFWYRQDPGLGLRLIYFSYDVKMKEKGDIPEGYSVSREKKERFSLILESASTNQTSMYLCASSFFDLAGGPGELFFGEGSRLTVL.

V is TRBV7-3 and J is TRBJ2-1, with TRBD2 matching over 7 bases. The germline CDR1 and CDR2 sequences are SGHTA and FQGTGA. The J segment lost 7 bases and the V segment lost 5 bases, leaving 5 bases of the junction unmatched. The CDR3 covers 13 residues. The CDR3 DNA follows: TGTGCCAGCAGCATGACCGGGGGGAATGAGCAGTTCTTC. Translating it yields CASSMTGGNEQFF.

The chain joins TRBV2 to TRBJ2-7, with TRBD1 matching over 12 bases. The CDR3 consists of 14 residues. The V segment lost 7 bases and the J segment 5 bases; nucleotides outside the gene matches: 6. In germline, CDR1 is SNHLY, CDR2 FYNNEI. DNA for the CDR3: TGTGCCAGCAACGGGGGGACAGGGGGCGACGAGCAGTACTTC. As protein: CASNGGTGGDEQYF.